Below, 27 T cell receptor beta chains from the same sample are listed, as sequenced in a study of cytotoxic CD8 clonotypes in ibrutinib-treated CLL. Assay: immunoSEQ multiplex PCR; the TCRdb copy retains only in-frame clones and omits some. Here the sample spans fewer than 25,000 clones, 74% being singletons. The sample in question was PBMCs, obtained before ibrutinib treatment. The origin of the receptors is a human donor with chronic lymphocytic leukemia.

The CDR3 region is CASSRDLLPGNTIYF. The CDR3 DNA sequence: TGTGCCAGCAGCCGCGACCTTCTCCCTGGAAACACCATATATTTT. The genes are TRBV6-6 and TRBJ1-3; no clear D. Between the trimmed V and J ends, which lost 6 bases and 2 bases, there was a span of 14 bases. The CDR3 has 15 amino acids. Per the germline V gene, CDR1 is MNHNY and CDR2 is SVGAGI (reference sequence).

J is TRBJ1-2 and V is TRBV6-1; D might be TRBD1 (6 bases). CDR1 is MNHNS and CDR2 is SASEGT in the germline V gene. The CDR3 contains 15 residues. The ends were cut back, 6 bases at V and 5 bases at J, with 19 bases in the middle. The CDR3, as DNA: TGTGCCAGCAGCACCTATCTGGAGGGGGTTTATGGCTACACCTTC. Translated: CASSTYLEGVYGYTF.

This clone has just one count. CDR3 in amino acids: CASSSLAEPSYEQYF. CDR3 sequence (DNA): TGTGCCAGCAGCTCACTAGCGGAGCCCTCCTACGAGCAGTACTTC. The chain has TRBV9 and TRBJ2-7; 8 bases match TRBD2. The CDR3 is 15 amino acids. Losses at the gene ends were 4 bases for V and 0 bases for J; bases not matched to a gene: 6. Germline V gene sequence: CDR1 SGDLS, CDR2 YYNGEE. Complete variable domain (other parts from reference TRBV9 and TRBJ2-7): DSGVTQTPKHLITATGQRVTLRCSPRSGDLSVYWYQQSLDQGLQFLIQYYNGEERAKGNILERFSAQQFPDLHSELNLSSLELGDSALYFCASSSLAEPSYEQYFGPGTRLTVT.

The chain carries TRBV10-3 and TRBJ2-7; 11 positions match TRBD1. The junction had 4 bases not matched to a gene; V was cut back by 3 bases and J by 3 bases. The CDR3 sequence is 15 residues long. Germline CDR1 is ENHRY and CDR2 is SYGVKD. Here the CDR3 DNA reads TGTGCCATCAGTGAACGGACAGGGGGCTACTACGAGCAGTACTTC. Translated: CAISERTGGYYEQYF.

V gene TRBV2 combines with J gene TRBJ1-4; 7 nucleotides match TRBD1. CDR1 SNHLY and CDR2 FYNNEI come from the germline V gene. V lost 6 bases to trimming and J lost 8 bases; unmatched junction nucleotides: 9. The CDR3 covers 14 residues. The CDR3 spells CASRDRVGSEKLFF. CDR3 DNA: TGTGCCAGCAGAGACAGGGTTGGTAGCGAAAAACTGTTTTTT.

The chain links TRBV4-2 to TRBJ2-3; 11 positions match TRBD2. The J segment lost 0 bases and the V segment lost 4 bases, leaving 12 bases of the junction unmatched. The CDR3 length is 19 residues. CDR1 and CDR2 from the germline V gene are LGHNA and YNFKEQ. The CDR3 loop reads CASSPLAGVGASSTDTQYF. DNA of the CDR3: TGTGCCAGCAGCCCACTAGCGGGAGTGGGGGCCTCTAGCACAGATACGCAGTATTTT.

The chain combines TRBV18 with TRBJ2-2, with 7 bases that match TRBD1. This CDR3 region has 15 residues. CDR1 is KGHSH, CDR2 LQKENI, per germline. The ends lost 3 bases at V and 6 bases at J; junction bases unmatched: 7. In nucleotides, the CDR3 is TGTGCCAGCTCACCCCTCAACAGGGGAGCCGGGGAGCTGTTTTTT. Protein sequence: CASSPLNRGAGELFF.

This clone appeared once. The chain recombines TRBV10-3 with TRBJ2-1; 7 bases are a match to TRBD2. Germline lookup yields CDR1 ENHRY and CDR2 SYGVKD. V dropped 6 bases and J dropped 6; count of bases not matched to a gene: 14. This CDR3 is 16 amino acids long. The CDR3 is CAIREGLGEGINEQFF. The CDR3 DNA sequence: TGTGCCATCAGGGAGGGCTTGGGGGAGGGTATCAATGAGCAGTTCTTC.

The chain is built from TRBV13 and TRBJ2-7; no reliable D call. V lost 5 bases to trimming and J lost 6 bases, with 17 bases between them. The V gene's germline CDR1 is PRHDT and CDR2 FYEKMQ (reference sequence). The length of the CDR3 is 14 residues. CDR3 residues: CASSPGPGTPEQYF. DNA of the CDR3: TGTGCCAGCAGCCCTGGACCCGGAACCCCCGAGCAGTACTTC.

The V gene is TRBV5-4, the J gene TRBJ2-3; 15 nucleotides match TRBD2. Germline-derived CDR1 and CDR2 are SGHNT and YYREEE (reference sequence). With V trimmed by 5 bases and J by 3 bases, 7 bases remained unmatched. This CDR3 has 17 residues. The CDR3 region is CASRSGLAGGLTDTQYF. CDR3 coding DNA: TGTGCCAGCAGATCAGGACTAGCGGGAGGGTTGACAGATACGCAGTATTTT.

V is TRBV11-2 and J is TRBJ2-5, with D possibly matching TRBD2 (6 bases). The CDR3 contains 15 residues. V gave up 5 bases and J gave up 3 bases, with 16 bases separating them. Germline assignment: CDR1 SGHAT and CDR2 FQNNGV. CDR3 sequence (DNA): TGTGCCAGCAGCCTACGGGGGACGGCCGAAGAGACCCAGTACTTC. Amino acids: CASSLRGTAEETQYF.

CDR3 sequence (DNA): TGTGCCAGCAGCGTCAGGACAGGGAACACTGAAGCTTTCTTT. It is translated as CASSVRTGNTEAFF. V is TRBV13 and J is TRBJ1-1; 7 positions match TRBD1. CDR1 is PRHDT, CDR2 FYEKMQ, per germline (reference sequence). The V segment lost 5 bases and the J segment 1 base; nucleotides outside the gene matches: 4. CDR3 length: 14 amino acids.

The V call is TRBV19, the J call TRBJ1-1; no definite D call. The CDR3 contains 14 residues. Trimming shortened V by 5 bases and J by 3 bases, and 13 bases separated the two germline ends. Germline V lookup: CDR1 LNHDA, CDR2 SQIVND (reference sequence). The CDR3 sequence is CASSPRVADTEAFF. For the CDR3, the DNA is TGTGCCAGTAGTCCTAGGGTGGCGGACACTGAAGCTTTCTTT.

The chain joins TRBV7-9 to TRBJ2-1; unclear D gene. The CDR3 has 15 residues. Germline values: CDR1 SEHNR, CDR2 FQNEAQ (reference sequence). V was shortened by 5 bases and J by 0 bases, with 11 bases between the two germline ends. In DNA form, the CDR3 reads TGTGCCAGCAGCCATCACCAGAGCTCCTACAATGAGCAGTTCTTC. Encoded protein: CASSHHQSSYNEQFF.

The rearrangement joins TRBV5-6 to TRBJ1-3, with D maybe TRBD1 (5 bases). V gave up 0 bases and J gave up 1 base, with 5 bases separating them. The CDR3 loop spans 14 amino acids. Germline-derived CDR1 and CDR2 are SGHDT and YYEEEE. In DNA form, the CDR3 reads TGTGCCAGCAGCTTGGGACAGTCTGGAAACACCATATATTTT. Its protein is CASSLGQSGNTIYF.

The chain recombines TRBV5-1 with TRBJ1-1, with D perhaps TRBD1 (6 bases). V was shortened by 0 bases and J by 5 bases, with 23 bases between the two germline ends. The CDR3 has 18 amino acids. CDR1 is SGHRS and CDR2 is YFSETQ in the germline V gene. For the CDR3, the DNA is TGCGCCAGCAGCTTGGCCGTTCATTGGGGCAGGGGATTGACTGAAGCTTTCTTT. Translated: CASSLAVHWGRGLTEAFF. Supplemented by reference TRBV5-1 and TRBJ1-1, the full variable domain reads KAGVTQTPRYLIKTRGQQVTLSCSPISGHRSVSWYQQTPGQGLQFLFEYFSETQRNKGNFPGRFSGRQFSNSRSEMNVSTLELGDSALYLCASSLAVHWGRGLTEAFFGQGTRLTVV.

The V call is TRBV11-2, the J call TRBJ1-1; D remains unclear. V lost 6 bases and J lost 0, with 20 bases in between. Germline CDR1 and CDR2: SGHAT and FQNNGV. CDR3 length: 17 residues. This chain's CDR3 is CASRPRRVNPMNTEAFF. CDR3 coding DNA: TGTGCCAGCAGACCCCGACGGGTCAATCCCATGAACACTGAAGCTTTCTTT.

The DNA for the CDR3 is TGTGCCAGCTCACCCACAGGGAGGGCCGGGGAGCTGTTTTTT. Translating it yields CASSPTGRAGELFF. This rearrangement joins TRBV18 to TRBJ2-2, with D possibly being TRBD2 (7 bases). This CDR3 region has 14 residues. Germline-derived CDR1 and CDR2 are KGHSH and LQKENI. V lost 3 bases and J lost 6, with 11 bases in between.

The gene calls are TRBV25-1 and TRBJ1-2, with D possibly being TRBD1 (6 bases). V was clipped by 7 bases and J by 2 bases, with 8 bases between them. Looked up from germline, CDR1 is MGHDK and CDR2 is SYGVNS. The CDR3 covers 12 residues. DNA for the CDR3: TGTGCCAGCAAGGGACACAACTATGGCTACACCTTC. Translated, it gives CASKGHNYGYTF.

This clone was observed a few times. The chain joins TRBV18 to TRBJ2-7; 13 bases fit TRBD2. The CDR3 length is 16 residues. Germline V gene lookup returns CDR1 KGHSH and CDR2 LQKENI. J lost 4 bases, V lost 3 bases, and 6 bases had no gene match. The CDR3 loop is CASSPPTSGRVYEQYF. The CDR3, as DNA: TGTGCCAGCTCACCTCCCACTAGCGGGAGGGTGTACGAGCAGTACTTC.

The V call is TRBV29-1, the J call TRBJ1-1; D unresolved. Germline CDR1 and CDR2: SQVTM and ANQGSEA. The CDR3 length is 11 residues. Trimming left V 3 bases short and J 7 bases short, with 9 bases between. The CDR3 protein is CSVDQPGEAFF. As DNA, the CDR3 is TGCAGCGTTGATCAGCCAGGTGAAGCTTTCTTT.

The V gene is TRBV6-5, the J gene TRBJ2-7, with 9 bases that match TRBD2. Germline trimming cut 4 bases from V and 0 bases from J; bases unmatched to any gene: 4. Germline V gene data show CDR1 as MNHEY and CDR2 as SVGAGI. This CDR3 has 15 amino acids. In DNA, the CDR3 is TGTGCCAGCAGTTCCATGACTAGCGGCTCCTACGAGCAGTACTTC. Amino acid sequence: CASSSMTSGSYEQYF.

This clone is a singleton in its sample. The V and J genes are TRBV10-3 and TRBJ2-3, with a tentative D call TRBD2 (6 bases). With 7 bases removed from V and 8 bases from J, the gap between germline ends came to 22 bases. Germline V gene sequence: CDR1 ENHRY, CDR2 SYGVKD. The CDR3 loop spans 15 amino acids. CDR3 DNA: TGTGCCATCAAGGGCGGGGCAGGGACCTCGGGTACGCAGTATTTT. Its protein product is CAIKGGAGTSGTQYF.

This chain connects TRBV30 to TRBJ2-7; possibly TRBD2 for D (7 bases). Germline loops: CDR1 GTSNPN, CDR2 SVGIG (reference sequence). V dropped 2 bases and J dropped 6 bases, with 14 bases sitting between them. The CDR3 runs to 13 residues. CDR3 nucleotide sequence: TGTGCCTGGAGTCGGGGGGCTCGCTTCGAGCAGTACTTC. It specifies CAWSRGARFEQYF.

The V and J genes are TRBV7-9 and TRBJ2-5; 9 nucleotides align to TRBD2. Germline assignment: CDR1 SEHNR and CDR2 FQNEAQ (reference sequence). This CDR3 has 15 amino acids. Germline trimming cut 2 bases from V and 2 bases from J; bases unmatched to any gene: 3. As DNA, the CDR3 is TGTGCCAGCAGCTTATGGCTAGCGGGACAAGAGACCCAGTACTTC. It translates to CASSLWLAGQETQYF.

This chain connects TRBV7-7 to TRBJ2-7; TRBD1 is a possible D gene (5 bases). Germline assignment: CDR1 SSHAT and CDR2 FNYEAQ (reference sequence). The CDR3 loop spans 15 amino acids. V lost 5 bases to trimming and J lost 2 bases, with 16 bases between them. The CDR3 bases are TGTGCCAGCAGCCCTGGGGCGGAACAGGCCTACGAGCAGTACTTC. It yields the protein CASSPGAEQAYEQYF.

J is TRBJ2-3 and V is TRBV9, with 7 bases matching TRBD2. The trim removed 0 bases at V and 1 base at J, leaving 5 bases unmatched. There are 16 residues in the CDR3. Germline CDR1 and CDR2: SGDLS and YYNGEE. CDR3 sequence: CASSVGAGVGTDTQYF. The CDR3 region has the DNA TGTGCCAGCAGCGTAGGGGCGGGAGTGGGCACAGATACGCAGTATTTT.